The 25 T cell receptor beta chains in this list originate from one sample, sequenced in a study of T cells in Graves' hyperthyroidism and ophthalmopathy. From RNA transcripts, TCR beta CDR3 regions were amplified. First-round RT-PCR targeting the TCR CDR3 was performed with the HTBI primer set. TCRdb used MiXCR to reprocess the multiplex PCR reads, holding one entry per CDR3 protein. This repertoire shows under 400,000 distinct CDR3 sequences, less than 15% found once; its top ten account for 9% to 9.5%. The specimen was blood. These receptors all come from a woman aged 18-29 years with Graves' hyperthyroidism.

The DNA of the CDR3 is TGTGCCAGCAGCTGGCACCCAGGGACAGTTCCCTACGAGCAGTACTTC. Its translation: CASSWHPGTVPYEQYF. The V gene is TRBV27, the J gene TRBJ2-7, with 7 bases lining up with TRBD1. This CDR3 contains 16 residues. Germline V gene sequence: CDR1 MNHEY, CDR2 SMNVEV (reference sequence). V lost 6 bases to trimming and J lost 2 bases; unmatched junction nucleotides: 13.

This chain uses TRBV14 with TRBJ2-4; D remains ambiguous. Trimming stripped 2 bases from V and 7 bases from J, with 6 bases between. The CDR3 spans 12 residues. Germline V CDR1 and CDR2: SGHDN, FVKESK. The CDR3 sequence: CASSQPDNIQYF. In DNA, the CDR3 is TGTGCCAGCAGCCAACCAGATAACATTCAGTACTTC.

This clonotype was seen at least ten times. The chain is built from TRBV10-3 and TRBJ2-1, with 12 bases aligning to TRBD2. CDR1 and CDR2 (germline): ENHRY, SYGVKD. The CDR3 runs to 17 residues. V trimming: 4 bases; J trimming: 2 bases; junction bases outside the gene matches: 6. CDR3 coding DNA: TGTGCCATCAGTGCGTCTAGCGGGAGGGGTACCTACAATGAGCAGTTCTTC. It translates to CAISASSGRGTYNEQFF.

The V gene is TRBV19, the J gene TRBJ2-1; TRBD2 might be the D (6 bases). The V end lost 2 bases, the J end lost 10 bases, and 9 bases lay between the germline ends. Germline V CDR1 and CDR2: LNHDA, SQIVND (reference sequence). The CDR3 length is 12 residues. The CDR3 here is CASSIWAGEQFF. CDR3 DNA: TGTGCCAGTAGTATATGGGCGGGAGAGCAGTTCTTC.

This clonotype was observed many times. The J gene is TRBJ2-7, the V gene TRBV27, with 8 bases that match TRBD2. J lost 4 bases, V lost 5 bases, and 7 bases had no gene match. Germline V lookup: CDR1 MNHEY, CDR2 SMNVEV (reference sequence). This CDR3 region has 14 residues. CDR3 loop: CASSPTSGGYEQYF. The CDR3 region has the DNA TGTGCCAGCAGTCCTACTAGCGGCGGTTACGAGCAGTACTTC.

This rearrangement joins TRBV29-1 to TRBJ2-7; TRBD1 aligns across 11 bases. The CDR3 is 13 amino acids. Unmatched junction bases numbered 5, after V lost 7 bases and J lost 3 bases. Germline-derived CDR1 and CDR2 are SQVTM and ANQGSEA. The CDR3 nucleotides read TGCAGCGCTGGAGGGACAGGGGGCTACGAGCAGTACTTC. Protein: CSAGGTGGYEQYF.

This clonotype was observed many times. At one boundary the junction diverges from the germline segment, which might be a read error. V is TRBV5-1 and J is TRBJ1-3; TRBD1 matches at 8 bases. Per the germline V gene, CDR1 is SGHRS and CDR2 is YFSETQ. This CDR3 comprises 18 residues. The CDR3 spells CASSLGTGLPYSGNTIYF. CDR3 nucleotides: TGCGCCAGCAGTTTGGGGACAGGCCTTCCTTACTCTGGAAACACCATATATTTT.

This clonotype was recorded many times. The V gene is TRBV7-2, the J gene TRBJ1-6; no firm D call. The length of the CDR3 is 16 residues. V was clipped by 2 bases and J by 8 bases, with 16 bases between them. CDR1 and CDR2 from the germline V gene are SGHTA and FQGNSA. The CDR3 is CASSLMGLPDYSPLHF. CDR3 DNA: TGTGCCAGCAGCTTAATGGGTTTACCGGATTATTCACCCCTCCACTTT.

This clonotype was detected ten times or more. The chain joins TRBV10-3 to TRBJ2-5; 8 bases map to TRBD2. The V gene's germline CDR1 is ENHRY and CDR2 SYGVKD. The CDR3 extends over 12 amino acids. The trim removed 7 bases at V and 9 bases at J, leaving 7 bases unmatched. CDR3 residues: CAINEDGGAQYF. The CDR3 DNA reads as TGTGCCATCAATGAAGACGGGGGGGCCCAGTACTTC.

The V call is TRBV12-3 or TRBV12-4, the J call TRBJ2-4; 9 positions match TRBD2. J gave up 0 bases and V 4 bases, and 7 bases lay outside the gene matches. There are 17 residues in the CDR3. CDR3 DNA: TGTGCCAGCAGTTCTCGGGGACTAGCCTTAGCCAAAAACATTCAGTACTTC. This codes for CASSSRGLALAKNIQYF.

Within the sample, this clonotype is medium-sized. The CDR3 loop is CSVPPGTSYYNEQFF. The CDR3 region has the DNA TGCAGTGTTCCGCCCGGGACTAGCTACTACAATGAGCAGTTCTTC. The V call is TRBV20-1, the J call TRBJ2-1, with TRBD2 matching over 9 bases. V was clipped by 7 bases and J by 3 bases; unmatched bases: 10. The CDR3 contains 15 residues. In germline, CDR1 is DFQATT, CDR2 SNEGSKA (reference sequence).

The chain combines TRBV19 with TRBJ1-5; 7 bases align to TRBD1. Trimming at V came to 6 bases and at J to 1 base, leaving 6 bases not matched to a gene. This CDR3 region has 15 residues. Germline assignment: CDR1 LNHDA and CDR2 SQIVND (reference sequence). CDR3 bases: TGTGCCAGTAGGGAAACAGGGGCGAGCAATCAGCCCCAGCATTTT. Translated: CASRETGASNQPQHF.

This chain connects TRBV20-1 to TRBJ2-5, with D perhaps matching TRBD1 (6 bases). Germline assignment: CDR1 DFQATT and CDR2 SNEGSKA (reference sequence). Trimming cost V 1 base and J 5 bases, with 11 bases left between them. The CDR3 has 13 residues. The CDR3 DNA reads TGCAGTGCTAGAGCACAGGGTTGGGAGACCCAGTACTTC. It translates to CSARAQGWETQYF.

There are a few counts of this clonotype. The chain links TRBV5-5 to TRBJ2-7; TRBD2 might be the D (6 bases). The CDR3 runs 14 residues. The germline V gene encodes CDR1 SGHKS and CDR2 YYEKEE (reference sequence). The ends were cut back, 3 bases at V and 4 bases at J, with 14 bases in the middle. CDR3 protein: CASSWWEALYEQYF. The CDR3 coding sequence is TGTGCCAGCAGCTGGTGGGAGGCCCTTTACGAGCAGTACTTC.

This clonotype was counted a few times. This sequence may be a read error, since a much larger clone differs from it by one base. The chain joins TRBV7-9 to TRBJ1-1; a possible D gene is TRBD1 (6 bases). CDR1 and CDR2 from the germline V gene are SEHNR and FQNEAQ (reference sequence). The CDR3 is 14 amino acids. The CDR3 reads CAGSLRGEDTEAFF. CDR3 coding DNA: TGTGCCGGCAGCTTAAGGGGGGAGGACACTGAAGCTTTCTTT.

The CDR3 DNA reads TGTGCCAGCAGCCAAGATAGGGGCATCTATGGCTACACCTTC. Its translation: CASSQDRGIYGYTF. The chain joins TRBV14 to TRBJ1-2; possibly TRBD1 for D (5 bases). Germline CDR1 SGHDN, CDR2 FVKESK. V lost 0 bases, J lost 4 bases, and 9 bases lay in between. The CDR3 is made up of 14 amino acids.

This clonotype was counted ten times or more. The chain employs TRBV29-1 and TRBJ2-7, with no clear D. Germline V gene sequence: CDR1 SQVTM, CDR2 ANQGSEA. The CDR3 extends over 11 amino acids. V lost 5 bases and J lost 4, with 9 bases in between. The chain's CDR3 is CSVFSGYEQYF. The CDR3 bases are TGCAGCGTTTTCTCTGGGTACGAGCAGTACTTC.

The chain has TRBV4-1 and TRBJ2-1; the D gene is possibly TRBD2 (5 bases). Between the trimmed V and J ends, which lost 1 base and 3 bases, there was a span of 19 bases. The germline CDR1 and CDR2 sequences are MGHRA and YSYEKL. The CDR3 has 18 amino acids. The CDR3 bases are TGCGCCAGCAGCCAAGCTCCCATGAGGGTTTATGTCTACAATGAGCAGTTCTTC. Translating gives CASSQAPMRVYVYNEQFF.

CDR3 coding DNA: TGCGCCAGCAGCTTAGGACAGGGGGCGGAATACAATGAGCAGTTCTTC. This translates into CASSLGQGAEYNEQFF. The genes are TRBV5-1 and TRBJ2-1; the match to TRBD1 covers 11 bases. CDR3 length equals 16 residues. CDR1 and CDR2 (germline): SGHRS, YFSETQ. Trimming cost V 2 bases and J 4 bases; bases outside gene matches: 5.

The gene calls are TRBV19 and TRBJ2-1, with 11 bases aligning to TRBD2. The trim removed 5 bases at V and 6 bases at J, leaving 6 bases unmatched. Germline values: CDR1 LNHDA, CDR2 SQIVND (reference sequence). The CDR3 consists of 15 residues. This CDR3 reads CASSLRLAGRNEQFF. CDR3 nucleotides: TGTGCCAGTAGTCTACGACTAGCGGGGCGCAATGAGCAGTTCTTC.

Many counts were recorded for this clonotype. The chain is built from TRBV2 and TRBJ2-1; D may match TRBD1 or TRBD2 (5 bases each). Trimming took 7 bases from V and 4 from J, leaving 14 bases between them. The CDR3 spans 14 residues. The germline CDR1 and CDR2 sequences are SNHLY and FYNNEI. CDR3 loop: CASKGAGTYNEQFF. For the CDR3, the DNA is TGTGCCAGCAAAGGGGCGGGTACTTACAATGAGCAGTTCTTC.

This clonotype showed up many times. The DNA of the CDR3 is TGTGCCAGCAACCCAGAGCCGGCACCCACAGATACGCAGTATTTT. This translates into CASNPEPAPTDTQYF. The chain recombines TRBV7-9 with TRBJ2-3, with D unclear. CDR1 SEHNR and CDR2 FQNEAQ come from the germline V gene (reference sequence). The CDR3 consists of 15 residues. Trimming stripped 7 bases from V and 2 bases from J, with 16 bases between.

This clonotype was recorded at least ten times. The rearrangement links TRBV30 to TRBJ1-3; D perhaps matches TRBD1 (6 bases). Germline assignment: CDR1 GTSNPN and CDR2 SVGIG (reference sequence). This CDR3 comprises 15 residues. V was shortened by 4 bases and J by 0 bases, with 13 bases between the two germline ends. The CDR3 nucleotides read TGTGCCTGGACTAAACAGGGCCTCTCTGGAAACACCATATATTTT. Amino acids: CAWTKQGLSGNTIYF. Full variable domain (remainder filled in from reference TRBV30 and TRBJ1-3): SQTIHQWPATLVQPVGSPLSLECTVEGTSNPNLYWYRQAAGRGLQLLFYSVGIGQISSEVPQNLSASRPQDRQFILSSKKLLLSDSGFYLCAWTKQGLSGNTIYFGEGSWLTVV.

This clonotype was seen ten or more times. This chain links TRBV12-3 or TRBV12-4 with TRBJ2-5; 10 bases are shared with TRBD2. The CDR3 spans 19 residues. With 2 bases clipped from V and 2 bases from J, the junction kept 14 bases outside the gene matches. CDR3 nucleotides: TGTGCCAGCAGTTTAACTTGGCTAGCGGGAGCGAGGGTACAAGAGACCCAGTACTTC. This gives the protein CASSLTWLAGARVQETQYF.

This chain uses TRBV10-3 with TRBJ2-7; the D gene is possibly TRBD2 (6 bases). V lost 7 bases to trimming and J lost 0 bases, with 13 bases between them. The germline V gene has CDR1 ENHRY and CDR2 SYGVKD. The CDR3 is 14 amino acids. CDR3 protein: CAITRDLSSYEQYF. The CDR3 region has the DNA TGTGCCATCACCCGGGACTTAAGCTCCTACGAGCAGTACTTC.